This entry lists 20 T cell receptor beta chains sequenced from one sample in a study of T cell responses to AZD1222 COVID-19 vaccine. TCRdb's table, derived via immunoSEQ multiplex PCR, lists solely in-frame clones and lacks some. The sample records around 120,000 clones, roughly 86% being singletons. The input for sequencing was peripheral blood, taken on day 0 of AZD1222 vaccination. These receptors all stem from an adult in good health.

V and J are TRBV6-2 or TRBV6-3 and TRBJ2-5, with TRBD1 identical over 7 bases. CDR1 and CDR2 (germline): MNHEY, SVGEGT. This CDR3 has 16 residues. V gave up 4 bases and J gave up 3 bases; unmatched junction bases: 11. The CDR3 coding sequence is TGTGCCAGCAGTTCGCCCGGGACAGCAAATAAAGAGACCCAGTACTTC. It codes for CASSSPGTANKETQYF.

The rearrangement links TRBV18 to TRBJ1-1, with TRBD1 identical over 7 bases. J gave up 0 bases and V 3 bases, and 4 bases lay outside the gene matches. Germline CDR1 reads KGHSH; CDR2 reads LQKENI. The CDR3 runs to 15 residues. The CDR3 nucleotides read TGTGCCAGCTCACCGACACAGGGGATGAACACTGAAGCTTTCTTT. It yields the protein CASSPTQGMNTEAFF. The complete variable domain, with remaining parts taken from reference TRBV18 and TRBJ1-1, reads NAGVMQNPRHLVRRRGQEARLRCSPMKGHSHVYWYRQLPEEGLKFMVYLQKENIIDESGMPKERFSAEFPKEGPSILRIQQVVRGDSAAYFCASSPTQGMNTEAFFGQGTRLTVV.

The J gene is TRBJ2-7, the V gene TRBV12-3 or TRBV12-4; maybe TRBD1 (6 bases). Trimming pared 6 bases from V and 1 base from J, leaving 7 bases between. This CDR3 comprises 12 residues. CDR3 in amino acids: CASRQGSYEQYF. Here the CDR3 DNA reads TGTGCCAGCAGGCAGGGGTCCTACGAGCAGTACTTC.

The V gene is TRBV28, the J gene TRBJ1-2, with 8 nucleotides matching TRBD1. The germline CDR1 and CDR2 sequences are MDHEN and SYDVKM. The V segment lost 11 bases and the J segment 5 bases; nucleotides outside the gene matches: 10. This CDR3 has 13 amino acids. The DNA of the CDR3 is TGTGCCTGCTACCGACAGGGGCGTTATGGCTACACCTTC. This sequence encodes CACYRQGRYGYTF.

The chain links TRBV27 to TRBJ2-5; perhaps TRBD2 as D (5 bases). The CDR3 totals 13 residues. Trimming removed 2 bases at V and 5 bases at J, with 9 bases between. Germline CDR1 and CDR2: MNHEY and SMNVEV (reference sequence). For the CDR3, the DNA is TGTGCCAGCAGTTTACGGAGGAGGGAGACCCAGTACTTC. Its protein product is CASSLRRRETQYF.

This clone appeared a few times. The chain links TRBV19 to TRBJ2-6, with D unclear. V gave up 6 bases and J gave up 4 bases, with 7 bases separating them. In germline, CDR1 is LNHDA, CDR2 SQIVND (reference sequence). The CDR3 extends over 13 amino acids. CDR3 in DNA: TGTGCCAGTAGGAAGGCCGGGGCCAACGTCCTGACTTTC. This translates into CASRKAGANVLTF.

V and J are TRBV7-9 and TRBJ2-1; 11 positions match TRBD2. The germline V gene has CDR1 SEHNR and CDR2 FQNEAQ (reference sequence). The CDR3 has 17 amino acids. With V trimmed by 5 bases and J by 2 bases, 8 bases remained unmatched. The CDR3 sequence: CASSLRTSGRTYNEQFF. CDR3 nucleotides: TGTGCCAGCAGCCTCCGGACTAGCGGGCGCACCTACAATGAGCAGTTCTTC. The full variable domain, with the rest looked up from reference TRBV7-9 and TRBJ2-1, is DTGVSQNPRHKITKRGQNVTFRCDPISEHNRLYWYRQTLGQGPEFLTYFQNEAQLEKSRLLSDRFSAERPKGSFSTLEIQRTEQGDSAMYLCASSLRTSGRTYNEQFFGPGTRLTVL.

The CDR3 sequence is CASSTGPPPQPQHF. The CDR3 nucleotides are TGTGCCAGTAGTACAGGGCCCCCTCCTCAGCCCCAGCATTTT. The rearrangement joins TRBV19 to TRBJ1-5; maybe TRBD1 (5 bases). Germline lookup yields CDR1 LNHDA and CDR2 SQIVND (reference sequence). CDR3 length equals 14 residues. Trimming shortened V by 4 bases and J by 6 bases, and 13 bases separated the two germline ends.

The V call is TRBV7-8, the J call TRBJ2-1; 9 bases line up with TRBD2. The V gene end was trimmed by 5 bases and the J gene end by 2 bases; junction bases not matched to a gene: 16. The CDR3 consists of 19 residues. The germline CDR1 and CDR2 sequences are SGHVS and FQNEAQ. The CDR3 DNA reads as TGTGCCAGCAGCCCCTATAGGGTCGCTAGCGGGATCACCTACAATGAGCAGTTCTTC. Translating it yields CASSPYRVASGITYNEQFF. Using reference TRBV7-8 and TRBJ2-1 for the parts outside the CDR3, the full variable domain is GAGVSQSPRYKVAKRGQDVALRCDPISGHVSLFWYQQALGQGPEFLTYFQNEAQLDKSGLPSDRFFAERPEGSVSTLKIQRTQQEDSAVYLCASSPYRVASGITYNEQFFGPGTRLTVL.

J is TRBJ2-7 and V is TRBV10-2; D is unclear. There are 11 residues in the CDR3. Germline V gives CDR1 WSHSY, CDR2 SAAADI. The V end was cut by 6 bases, the J end by 4 bases, with 7 bases between. CDR3 coding DNA: TGCGCCAGCAGCCACGGGTACGAGCAGTACTTC. Protein sequence: CASSHGYEQYF.

This rearrangement joins TRBV6-5 to TRBJ1-5, with D hard to call. Germline lookup yields CDR1 MNHEY and CDR2 SVGAGI. The ends were cut back, 0 bases at V and 3 bases at J, with 12 bases in the middle. CDR3 size: 16 residues. CDR3 protein: CASSYSPSGYNQPQHF. The CDR3, as DNA: TGTGCCAGCAGTTACTCCCCATCAGGATACAATCAGCCCCAGCATTTT.

This chain joins TRBV5-1 and TRBJ1-4; TRBD1 matches 10 bases. Germline trimming cut 3 bases from V and 2 bases from J; bases unmatched to any gene: 1. Germline V lookup: CDR1 SGHRS, CDR2 YFSETQ. The CDR3 length is 15 residues. CDR3 amino acids: CASSSTGGTNEKLFF. The CDR3 DNA reads as TGCGCCAGCAGCTCGACAGGGGGCACTAATGAAAAACTGTTTTTT.

The CDR3 loop reads CASSQDGQGADFNYGYTF. The CDR3 DNA reads TGTGCCAGCAGCCAAGATGGGCAGGGAGCAGACTTCAACTATGGCTACACCTTC. J is TRBJ1-2 and V is TRBV4-2; a weak D match, TRBD1 (5 bases). V was pared by 0 bases and J by 2 bases, with 19 bases between. The CDR3 covers 18 residues. Per the germline V gene, CDR1 is LGHNA and CDR2 is YNFKEQ.

This rearrangement joins TRBV28 to TRBJ1-1; no clear D. Germline V gene sequence: CDR1 MDHEN, CDR2 SYDVKM. The CDR3 has 16 residues. The V end lost 2 bases, the J end lost 1 base, and 14 bases lay between the germline ends. CDR3 nucleotide sequence: TGTGCCAGCAGTTTAACTGGGTGGCGAAGGAACACTGAAGCTTTCTTT. Translated: CASSLTGWRRNTEAFF. Looking up the rest from reference TRBV28 and TRBJ1-1 gives the full variable domain: DVKVTQSSRYLVKRTGEKVFLECVQDMDHENMFWYRQDPGLGLRLIYFSYDVKMKEKGDIPEGYSVSREKKERFSLILESASTNQTSMYLCASSLTGWRRNTEAFFGQGTRLTVV.

The chain couples TRBV24-1 to TRBJ2-7; D not resolved. This CDR3 has 11 residues. V was pared by 1 base and J by 3 bases, with 0 bases between. The V gene's germline CDR1 is KGHDR and CDR2 SFDVKD. The CDR3 here is CATSDFYEQYF. Here the CDR3 DNA reads TGTGCCACCAGTGATTTCTACGAGCAGTACTTC.

The rearrangement joins TRBV30 to TRBJ2-3; a weak D match, TRBD2 (6 bases). The germline CDR1 and CDR2 sequences are GTSNPN and SVGIG (reference sequence). The V and J ends lost 0 bases and 4 bases respectively, with 14 bases between them. CDR3 length: 15 residues. In nucleotides, the CDR3 is TGTGCCTGGAGTGTAAGTACTAGCAGACCAGATACGCAGTATTTT. The encoded protein is CAWSVSTSRPDTQYF.

The V gene is TRBV6-5, the J gene TRBJ2-3; D ambiguous. In germline, CDR1 is MNHEY, CDR2 SVGAGI. The CDR3 is 12 amino acids. With 6 bases removed from V and 6 bases from J, the gap between germline ends came to 10 bases. CDR3 loop: CASRPSRDTQYF. The CDR3 DNA follows: TGTGCCAGCAGACCATCTCGGGATACGCAGTATTTT.

The chain links TRBV15 to TRBJ1-2; the match to TRBD1 covers 8 bases. Trimming removed 3 bases from V and 8 bases from J; junction bases left unmatched: 5. The CDR3 has 13 amino acids. The V gene's germline CDR1 is LNHNV and CDR2 YYDKDF (reference sequence). The CDR3 here is CATSRTGEGGYTF. The CDR3 DNA sequence: TGTGCCACCAGCAGGACAGGGGAGGGCGGCTACACCTTC.

This chain joins TRBV10-1 and TRBJ2-1, with D possibly TRBD2 on 6 matching bases. V dropped 4 bases and J dropped 9 bases, with 13 bases sitting between them. The CDR3 totals 13 residues. From germline, CDR1 is WNHNN and CDR2 SYGVQD (reference sequence). The CDR3 spells CASSATSASEQFF. DNA of the CDR3: TGCGCCAGCAGTGCGACTAGTGCGAGTGAGCAGTTCTTC.

This clone was seen once. The chain couples TRBV12-3 or TRBV12-4 to TRBJ1-2, with D unclear. V lost 3 bases and J lost 4, with 6 bases in between. The CDR3 is 12 residues long. In DNA form, the CDR3 reads TGTGCCAGCAGTTTGGGAAGCTATGGCTACACCTTC. Translated, it gives CASSLGSYGYTF.